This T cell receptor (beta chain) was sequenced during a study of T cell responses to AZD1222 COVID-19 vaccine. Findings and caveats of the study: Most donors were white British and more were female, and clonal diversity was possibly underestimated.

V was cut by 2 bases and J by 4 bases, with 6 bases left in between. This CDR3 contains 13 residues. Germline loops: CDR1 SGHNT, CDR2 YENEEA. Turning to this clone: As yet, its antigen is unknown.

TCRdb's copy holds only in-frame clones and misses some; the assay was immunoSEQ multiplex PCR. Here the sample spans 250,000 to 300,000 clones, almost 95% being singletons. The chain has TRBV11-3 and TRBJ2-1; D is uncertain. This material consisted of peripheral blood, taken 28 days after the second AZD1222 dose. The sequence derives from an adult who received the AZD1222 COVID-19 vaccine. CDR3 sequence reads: CASSLNQYNEQFF. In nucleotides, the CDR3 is TGTGCCAGCAGCTTAAACCAGTACAATGAGCAGTTCTTC.